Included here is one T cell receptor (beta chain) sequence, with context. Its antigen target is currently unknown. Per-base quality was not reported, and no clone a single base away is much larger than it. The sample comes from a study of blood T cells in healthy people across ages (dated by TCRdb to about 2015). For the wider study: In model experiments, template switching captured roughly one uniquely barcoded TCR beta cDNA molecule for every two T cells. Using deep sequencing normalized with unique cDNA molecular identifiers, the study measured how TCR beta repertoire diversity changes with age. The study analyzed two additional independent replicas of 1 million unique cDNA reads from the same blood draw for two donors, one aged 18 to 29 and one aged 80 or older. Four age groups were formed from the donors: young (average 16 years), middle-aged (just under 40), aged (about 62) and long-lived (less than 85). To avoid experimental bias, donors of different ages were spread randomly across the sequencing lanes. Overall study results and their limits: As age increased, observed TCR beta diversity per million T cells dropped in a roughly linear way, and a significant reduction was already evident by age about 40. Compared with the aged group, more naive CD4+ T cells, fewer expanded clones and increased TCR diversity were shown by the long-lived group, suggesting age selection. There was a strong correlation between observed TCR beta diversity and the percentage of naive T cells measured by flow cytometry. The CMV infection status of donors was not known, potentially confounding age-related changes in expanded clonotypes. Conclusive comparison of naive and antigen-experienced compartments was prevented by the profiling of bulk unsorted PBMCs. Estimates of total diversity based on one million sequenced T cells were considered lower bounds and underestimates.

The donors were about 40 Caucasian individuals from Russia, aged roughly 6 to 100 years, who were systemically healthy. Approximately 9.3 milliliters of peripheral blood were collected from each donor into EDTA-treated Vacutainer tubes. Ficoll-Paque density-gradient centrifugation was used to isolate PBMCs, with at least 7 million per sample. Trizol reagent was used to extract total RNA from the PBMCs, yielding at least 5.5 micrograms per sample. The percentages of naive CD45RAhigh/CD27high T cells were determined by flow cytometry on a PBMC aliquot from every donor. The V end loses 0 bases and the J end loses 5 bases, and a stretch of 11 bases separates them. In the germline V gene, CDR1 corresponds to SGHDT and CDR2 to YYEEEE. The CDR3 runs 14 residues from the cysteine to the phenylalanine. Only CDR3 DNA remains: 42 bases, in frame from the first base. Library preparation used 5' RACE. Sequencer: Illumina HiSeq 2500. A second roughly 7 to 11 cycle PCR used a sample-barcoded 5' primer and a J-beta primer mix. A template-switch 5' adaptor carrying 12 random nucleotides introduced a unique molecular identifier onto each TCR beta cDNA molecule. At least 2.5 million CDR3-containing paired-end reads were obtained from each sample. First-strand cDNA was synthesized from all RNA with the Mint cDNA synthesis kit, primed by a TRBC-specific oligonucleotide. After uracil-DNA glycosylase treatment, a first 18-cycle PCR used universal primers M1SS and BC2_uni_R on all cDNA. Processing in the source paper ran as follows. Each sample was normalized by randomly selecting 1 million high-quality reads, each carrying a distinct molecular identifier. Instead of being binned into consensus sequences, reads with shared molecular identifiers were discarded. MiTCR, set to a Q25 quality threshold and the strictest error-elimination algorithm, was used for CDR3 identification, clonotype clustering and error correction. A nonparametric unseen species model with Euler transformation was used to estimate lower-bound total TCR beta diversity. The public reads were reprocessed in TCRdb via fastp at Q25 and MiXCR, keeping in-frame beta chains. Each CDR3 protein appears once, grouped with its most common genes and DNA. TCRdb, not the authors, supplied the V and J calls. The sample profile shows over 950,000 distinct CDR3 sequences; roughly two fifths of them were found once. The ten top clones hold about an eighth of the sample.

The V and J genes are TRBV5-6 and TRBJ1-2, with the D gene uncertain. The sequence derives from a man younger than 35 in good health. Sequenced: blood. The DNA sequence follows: TGTGCCAGCAGCTTGGGTGGCCAGCAATATGGCTACACCTTC. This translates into CASSLGGQQYGYTF.